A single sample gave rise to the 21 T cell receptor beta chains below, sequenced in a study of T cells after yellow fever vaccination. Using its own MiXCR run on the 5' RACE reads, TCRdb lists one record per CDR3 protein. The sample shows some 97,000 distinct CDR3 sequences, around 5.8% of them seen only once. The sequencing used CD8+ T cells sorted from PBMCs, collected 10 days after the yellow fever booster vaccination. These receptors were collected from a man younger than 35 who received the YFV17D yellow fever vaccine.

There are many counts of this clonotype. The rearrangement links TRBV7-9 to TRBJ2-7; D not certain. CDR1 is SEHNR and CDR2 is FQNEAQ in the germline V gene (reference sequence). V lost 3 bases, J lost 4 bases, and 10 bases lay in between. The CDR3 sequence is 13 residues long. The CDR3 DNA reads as TGTGCCAGCAGCTTCCCGGGCCTTTACGAGCAGTACTTC. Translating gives CASSFPGLYEQYF.

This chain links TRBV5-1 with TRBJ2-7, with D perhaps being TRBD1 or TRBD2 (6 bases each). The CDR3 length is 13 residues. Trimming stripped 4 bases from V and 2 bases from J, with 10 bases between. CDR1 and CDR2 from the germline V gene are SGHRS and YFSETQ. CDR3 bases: TGCGCCAGCAGCGGGGGGCTGGCCTACGAGCAGTACTTC. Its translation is CASSGGLAYEQYF.

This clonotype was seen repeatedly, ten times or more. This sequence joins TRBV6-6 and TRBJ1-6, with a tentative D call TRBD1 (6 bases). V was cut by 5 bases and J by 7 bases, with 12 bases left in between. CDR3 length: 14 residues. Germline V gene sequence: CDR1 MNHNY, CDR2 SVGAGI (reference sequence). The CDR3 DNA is TGTGCCAGCAGTCTAACAGGGAGGAATTCACCCCTCCACTTT. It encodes CASSLTGRNSPLHF.

The CDR3 sequence is CASTWTGQETQYF. In nucleotides, the CDR3 is TGTGCCAGCACGTGGACAGGCCAAGAGACCCAGTACTTC. V and J are TRBV12-3 or TRBV12-4 and TRBJ2-5, with TRBD1 matching over 7 bases. V shed 7 bases and J 1 base; nucleotides not matched to a gene: 3. The CDR3 covers 13 residues.

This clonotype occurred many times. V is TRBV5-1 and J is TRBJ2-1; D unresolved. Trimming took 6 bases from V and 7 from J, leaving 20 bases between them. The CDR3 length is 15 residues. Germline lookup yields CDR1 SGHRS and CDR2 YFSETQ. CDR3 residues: CASNQFPSLWNEQFF. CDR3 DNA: TGCGCCAGCAACCAGTTCCCTTCTCTGTGGAATGAGCAGTTCTTC. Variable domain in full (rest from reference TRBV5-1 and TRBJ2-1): KAGVTQTPRYLIKTRGQQVTLSCSPISGHRSVSWYQQTPGQGLQFLFEYFSETQRNKGNFPGRFSGRQFSNSRSEMNVSTLELGDSALYLCASNQFPSLWNEQFFGPGTRLTVL.

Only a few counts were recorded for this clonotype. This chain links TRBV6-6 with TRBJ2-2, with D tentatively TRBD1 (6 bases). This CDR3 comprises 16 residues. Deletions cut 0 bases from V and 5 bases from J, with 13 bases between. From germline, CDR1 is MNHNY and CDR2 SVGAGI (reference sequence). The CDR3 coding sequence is TGTGCCAGCAGTTACTCGAACACAGGGTATACCGGGGAGCTGTTTTTT. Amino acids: CASSYSNTGYTGELFF.

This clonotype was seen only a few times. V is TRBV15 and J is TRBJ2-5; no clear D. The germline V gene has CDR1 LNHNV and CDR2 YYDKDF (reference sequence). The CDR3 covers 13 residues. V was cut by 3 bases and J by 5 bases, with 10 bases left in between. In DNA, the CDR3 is TGTGCCACCAGCAGTCCCCCCCGGGAGACCCAGTACTTC. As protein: CATSSPPRETQYF.

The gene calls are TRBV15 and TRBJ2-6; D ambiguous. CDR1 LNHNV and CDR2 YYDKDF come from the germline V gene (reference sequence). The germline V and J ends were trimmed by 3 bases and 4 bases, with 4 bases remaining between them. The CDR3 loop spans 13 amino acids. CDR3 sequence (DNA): TGTGCCACCAGCAGTGCGGGGGCCAACGTCCTGACTTTC. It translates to CATSSAGANVLTF.

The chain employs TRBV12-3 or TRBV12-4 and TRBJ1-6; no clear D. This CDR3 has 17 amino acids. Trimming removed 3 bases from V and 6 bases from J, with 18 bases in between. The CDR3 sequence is CASSLLNSPIFNSPLHF. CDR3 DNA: TGTGCCAGCAGTTTGCTCAATTCGCCGATTTTTAATTCACCCCTCCACTTT.

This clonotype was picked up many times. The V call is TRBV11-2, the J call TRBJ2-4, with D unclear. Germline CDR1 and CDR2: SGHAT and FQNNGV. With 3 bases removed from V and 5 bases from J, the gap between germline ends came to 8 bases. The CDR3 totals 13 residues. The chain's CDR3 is CASSFGTQNIQYF. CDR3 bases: TGTGCCAGCAGCTTTGGAACTCAAAACATTCAGTACTTC.

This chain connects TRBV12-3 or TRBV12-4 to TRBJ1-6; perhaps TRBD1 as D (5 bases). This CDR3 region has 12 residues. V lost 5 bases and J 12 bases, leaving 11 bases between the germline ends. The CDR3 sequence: CASSKQGGPLHF. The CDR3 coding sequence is TGTGCCAGCAGTAAGCAGGGAGGACCCCTCCACTTT.

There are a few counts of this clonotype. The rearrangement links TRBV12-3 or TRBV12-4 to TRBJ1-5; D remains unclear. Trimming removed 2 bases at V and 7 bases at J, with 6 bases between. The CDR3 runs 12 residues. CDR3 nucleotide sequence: TGTGCCAGCAGTTTAAGGTCCCAGCCCCAGCATTTT. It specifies CASSLRSQPQHF.

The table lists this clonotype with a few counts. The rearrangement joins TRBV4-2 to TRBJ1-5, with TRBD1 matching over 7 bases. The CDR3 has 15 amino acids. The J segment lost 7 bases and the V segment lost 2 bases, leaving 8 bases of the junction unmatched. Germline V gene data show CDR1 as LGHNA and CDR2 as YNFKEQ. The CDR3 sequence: CASSQPGQPEQPQHF. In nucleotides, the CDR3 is TGTGCCAGCAGCCAACCGGGACAGCCTGAACAGCCCCAGCATTTT.

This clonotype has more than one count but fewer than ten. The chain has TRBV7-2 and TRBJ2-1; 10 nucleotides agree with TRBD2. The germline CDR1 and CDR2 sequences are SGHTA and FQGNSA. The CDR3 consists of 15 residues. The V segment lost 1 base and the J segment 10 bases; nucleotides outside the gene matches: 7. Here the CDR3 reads CASSLVDSGGVEQFF. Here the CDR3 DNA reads TGTGCCAGCAGCTTAGTCGACAGCGGGGGGGTCGAGCAGTTCTTC. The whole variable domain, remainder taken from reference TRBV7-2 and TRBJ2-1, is GAGVSQSPSNKVTEKGKDVELRCDPISGHTALYWYRQSLGQGLEFLIYFQGNSAPDKSGLPSDRFSAERTGGSVSTLTIQRTQQEDSAVYLCASSLVDSGGVEQFFGPGTRLTVL.

The CDR3 nucleotides read TGCGCCAGCAGCTTGGGGTTCCAGGGTGATGGCTACACCTTC. It codes for CASSLGFQGDGYTF. The chain uses TRBV5-1 and TRBJ1-2; a weak D match, TRBD1 (5 bases). This CDR3 is built from 14 residues. The ends were cut back, 0 bases at V and 6 bases at J, with 12 bases in the middle. CDR1 and CDR2 from the germline V gene are SGHRS and YFSETQ. The variable domain in full, completed from reference TRBV5-1 and TRBJ1-2, reads KAGVTQTPRYLIKTRGQQVTLSCSPISGHRSVSWYQQTPGQGLQFLFEYFSETQRNKGNFPGRFSGRQFSNSRSEMNVSTLELGDSALYLCASSLGFQGDGYTFGSGTRLTVV.

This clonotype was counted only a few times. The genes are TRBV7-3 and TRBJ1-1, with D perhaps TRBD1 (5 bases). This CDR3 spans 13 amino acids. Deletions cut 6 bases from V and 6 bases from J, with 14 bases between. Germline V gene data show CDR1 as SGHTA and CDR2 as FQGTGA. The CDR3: CASSSQGTAEAFF. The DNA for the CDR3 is TGTGCCAGCAGTTCTCAGGGAACCGCTGAAGCTTTCTTT.

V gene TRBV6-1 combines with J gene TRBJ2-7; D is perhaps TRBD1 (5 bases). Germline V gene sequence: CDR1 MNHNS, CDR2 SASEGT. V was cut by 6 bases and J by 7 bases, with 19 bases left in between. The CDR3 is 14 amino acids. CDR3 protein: CASRTTAGSLEQYV. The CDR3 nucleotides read TGTGCCAGCAGGACGACAGCAGGTTCTCTTGAGCAGTACGTC.

In DNA, the CDR3 is TGCGCCAGCAGCCAAGATGCAGGGGGCGGGTACACCGGGGAGCTGTTTTTT. This translates into CASSQDAGGGYTGELFF. The chain is built from TRBV4-3 and TRBJ2-2, with 8 nucleotides matching TRBD1. CDR3 size: 17 residues. V lost 0 bases, J lost 3 bases, and 6 bases stayed unmatched. Germline V gives CDR1 LGHNA, CDR2 YSLEER.

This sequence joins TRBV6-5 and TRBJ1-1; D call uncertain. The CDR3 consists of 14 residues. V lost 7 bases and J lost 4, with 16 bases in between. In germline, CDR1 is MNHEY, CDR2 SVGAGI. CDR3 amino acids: CASKIRAGFTEAFF. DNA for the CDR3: TGTGCCAGCAAAATCCGGGCCGGGTTCACTGAAGCTTTCTTT.

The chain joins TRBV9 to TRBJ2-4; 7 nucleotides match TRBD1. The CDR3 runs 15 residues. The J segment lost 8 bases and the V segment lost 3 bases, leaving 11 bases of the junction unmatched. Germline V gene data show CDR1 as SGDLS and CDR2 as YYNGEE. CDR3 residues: CASSGQGPDKDIQYF. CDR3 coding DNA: TGTGCCAGCAGCGGACAGGGTCCGGACAAGGACATTCAGTACTTC.

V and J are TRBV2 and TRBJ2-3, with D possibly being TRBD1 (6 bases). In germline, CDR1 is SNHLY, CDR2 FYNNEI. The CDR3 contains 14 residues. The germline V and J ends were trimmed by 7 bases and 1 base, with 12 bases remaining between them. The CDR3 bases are TGTGCCAGCAAAGGGACACGACGCACAGATACGCAGTATTTT. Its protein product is CASKGTRRTDTQYF.